Each of the 24 T cell receptor beta chains below was sequenced from the same sample in a study of T cells after yellow fever vaccination. TCRdb ran MiXCR on the 5' RACE reads and lists one entry per CDR3 protein. The repertoire includes about 300,000 distinct CDR3 sequences, around 6.8% of them detected once, and around 17% sits in the top ten. Specimen: PBMCs, collected around 45 days after the first yellow fever vaccination. Receptors were obtained from a man between 18 and 35 years old who received the YFV17D yellow fever vaccine.

There are a few counts of this clonotype. J is TRBJ2-2 and V is TRBV4-3; 10 bases match TRBD1. Unmatched junction bases numbered 4, after V lost 2 bases and J lost 4 bases. This CDR3 is built from 16 residues. Germline V gene data show CDR1 as LGHNA and CDR2 as YSLEER. CDR3 nucleotides: TGCGCCAGCAGCCAATGGGGACAGGGGATCACCGGGGAGCTGTTTTTT. It specifies CASSQWGQGITGELFF.

CDR3 protein: CASSVGVRETQYF. In DNA form, the CDR3 reads TGTGCCAGCAGCGTAGGAGTCCGGGAGACCCAGTACTTC. The chain joins TRBV9 to TRBJ2-5, with unresolved D. Trimming took off 0 bases at V and 5 bases at J, with 8 bases between the two ends. The length of the CDR3 is 13 residues. The germline gives CDR1 SGDLS, CDR2 YYNGEE.

This clonotype was seen a handful of times. The genes are TRBV19 and TRBJ1-2; D is ambiguous. Trimming removed 9 bases from V and 0 bases from J, with 14 bases in between. This CDR3 has 14 residues. Germline V lookup: CDR1 LNHDA, CDR2 SQIVND (reference sequence). The CDR3 loop reads CASLLQPANYGYTF. The CDR3 nucleotides read TGTGCCAGCCTCCTCCAGCCAGCTAACTATGGCTACACCTTC.

This clonotype was seen more than once but under ten times. V gene TRBV7-2 combines with J gene TRBJ1-6, with no clear D. This CDR3 has 14 amino acids. Germline V gene lookup returns CDR1 SGHTA and CDR2 FQGNSA. Trimming left V 5 bases short and J 9 bases short, with 14 bases between. This chain's CDR3 is CASSDTRILSPLHF. The DNA for the CDR3 is TGTGCCAGCAGCGACACGAGGATTCTTTCACCCCTCCACTTT.

This clonotype was counted ten times or more. The chain employs TRBV20-1 and TRBJ2-3; D remains ambiguous. V was shortened by 5 bases and J by 1 base, with 13 bases between the two germline ends. The CDR3 consists of 14 residues. Germline V gene lookup returns CDR1 DFQATT and CDR2 SNEGSKA (reference sequence). CDR3 sequence: CSAAYEGRTDTQYF. CDR3 nucleotides: TGCAGTGCTGCCTACGAAGGGCGCACAGATACGCAGTATTTT.

The rearrangement joins TRBV11-2 to TRBJ2-1; 7 nucleotides match TRBD1. CDR1 and CDR2 (germline): SGHAT, FQNNGV. There are 13 residues in the CDR3. J lost 9 bases, V lost 5 bases, and 7 bases had no gene match. This CDR3 is CASSTYRGVEQFF. The CDR3 region has the DNA TGTGCCAGCAGCACATACAGGGGTGTTGAGCAGTTCTTC.

This chain links TRBV4-1 with TRBJ2-3; TRBD1 is a possible D gene (5 bases). The CDR3 spans 15 residues. The germline V gene encodes CDR1 MGHRA and CDR2 YSYEKL. V was shortened by 0 bases and J by 2 bases, with 9 bases between the two germline ends. The CDR3 sequence is CASSQEPGLTDTQYF. The CDR3 DNA reads TGCGCCAGCAGCCAAGAACCAGGGCTCACAGATACGCAGTATTTT.

This clonotype was seen at least ten times. The rearrangement uses TRBV12-3 or TRBV12-4 and TRBJ1-1, with no clear D. CDR3 size: 15 residues. The germline V and J ends were trimmed by 1 base and 8 bases, with 17 bases remaining between them. DNA of the CDR3: TGTGCCAGCAGTTTAGGGCACACCCTGACGTCGGAAGCTTTCTTT. Residues: CASSLGHTLTSEAFF.

A few counts support this clonotype. The chain combines TRBV4-2 with TRBJ1-2; 7 nucleotides align to TRBD1. V shed 0 bases, J shed 4 bases, and the junction held 8 bases outside the gene matches. The CDR3 covers 16 residues. The V gene's germline CDR1 is LGHNA and CDR2 YNFKEQ. The CDR3 loop is CASSQELRGPTYGYTF. The CDR3 DNA is TGTGCCAGCAGCCAAGAGCTAAGGGGGCCCACCTATGGCTACACCTTC.

This clonotype has just a few counts. This sequence joins TRBV7-2 and TRBJ2-1; D is tentatively TRBD1 or TRBD2 (6 bases each). The CDR3 is 15 residues long. V was pared by 0 bases and J by 7 bases, with 13 bases between. Germline V gene lookup returns CDR1 SGHTA and CDR2 FQGNSA. In DNA, the CDR3 is TGTGCCAGCAGCTTAGCTGGGGGGCTCTGGAATGAGCAGTTCTTC. Its protein product is CASSLAGGLWNEQFF.

The V call is TRBV20-1, the J call TRBJ2-2; a weak D match, TRBD2 (5 bases). The CDR3 is 15 amino acids. With 6 bases removed from V and 5 bases from J, the gap between germline ends came to 19 bases. CDR1 DFQATT and CDR2 SNEGSKA come from the germline V gene (reference sequence). The DNA for the CDR3 is TGCAGTGCAGCCGATCGGGATGGATGGACCGGGGAGCTGTTTTTT. Translation gives CSAADRDGWTGELFF.

This clonotype has a count of ten or more. The genes are TRBV5-1 and TRBJ1-1; TRBD1 agrees at 9 bases. The V and J ends lost 5 bases and 10 bases, in that order; junction bases with no gene match: 9. CDR1 and CDR2 (germline): SGHRS, YFSETQ. The CDR3 is 13 residues long. CDR3 bases: TGCGCCAGCAGGGCTCCGGGACAGGGACGAGCTTTCTTT. Protein: CASRAPGQGRAFF.

This clonotype was seen more than once but under ten times. The rearrangement uses TRBV6-1 and TRBJ2-6; TRBD1 might be the D (6 bases). V was shortened by 8 bases and J by 2 bases, with 19 bases between the two germline ends. CDR3 length equals 17 residues. The germline V gene has CDR1 MNHNS and CDR2 SASEGT. The CDR3: CASRTGPLGTGANVLTF. DNA for the CDR3: TGTGCCAGCCGAACAGGGCCCCTGGGGACTGGGGCCAACGTCCTGACTTTC.

This clonotype occurred many times. J is TRBJ2-1 and V is TRBV7-3; tentative D call: TRBD2 (7 bases). Looked up from germline, CDR1 is SGHTA and CDR2 is FQGTGA. Deletions cut 7 bases from V and 2 bases from J, with 15 bases between. This CDR3 region has 15 residues. The CDR3: CASTQGGAPYNEQFF. DNA of the CDR3: TGTGCCAGCACCCAAGGGGGGGCCCCCTACAATGAGCAGTTCTTC. Based on the CDR3 plus reference TRBV7-3 and TRBJ2-1, the full variable domain is GAGVSQTPSNKVTEKGKYVELRCDPISGHTALYWYRQSLGQGPEFLIYFQGTGAADDSGLPNDRFFAVRPEGSVSTLKIQRTERGDSAVYLCASTQGGAPYNEQFFGPGTRLTVL.

The V and J genes are TRBV20-1 and TRBJ1-5; D remains unclear. The V end lost 1 base, the J end lost 4 bases, and 11 bases lay between the germline ends. The germline V gene encodes CDR1 DFQATT and CDR2 SNEGSKA (reference sequence). The CDR3 runs 14 residues. For the CDR3, the DNA is TGCAGTGCTAGAGCTCTGGACCAAAATCAGCCCCAGCATTTT. This sequence encodes CSARALDQNQPQHF.

V usage is TRBV4-2 and J usage is TRBJ2-3; tentatively, D is TRBD2 (7 bases). Trimming left V 0 bases short and J 5 bases short, with 15 bases between. This CDR3 spans 16 amino acids. The V gene's germline CDR1 is LGHNA and CDR2 YNFKEQ. CDR3 coding DNA: TGTGCCAGCAGCCAAGAGGGCGGGGGCCCGGTAGATACGCAGTATTTT. Its protein product is CASSQEGGGPVDTQYF.

The chain carries TRBV4-2 and TRBJ2-7; D assignment may be TRBD1 or TRBD2 (5 bases each). Per germline, CDR1 LGHNA and CDR2 YNFKEQ. The CDR3 extends over 16 amino acids. Trimming took off 4 bases at V and 5 bases at J, with 21 bases between the two ends. The CDR3 here is CASSLKSGTQQDEQYF. For the CDR3, the DNA is TGTGCCAGCAGCCTCAAATCAGGGACGCAACAAGACGAGCAGTACTTC.

This clonotype was recorded at least ten times. The chain links TRBV7-2 to TRBJ2-2; 9 positions match TRBD1. The CDR3 is made up of 15 amino acids. Trimming took 6 bases from V and 1 from J; bases not matched to a gene: 3. In germline, CDR1 is SGHTA, CDR2 FQGNSA. This CDR3 reads CASRTGGGNTGELFF. The DNA for the CDR3 is TGTGCCAGCAGAACAGGGGGCGGGAACACCGGGGAGCTGTTTTTT.

This chain links TRBV5-5 with TRBJ1-1; D is unresolved. The CDR3 totals 13 residues. CDR1 is SGHKS and CDR2 is YYEKEE in the germline V gene (reference sequence). Trimming removed 1 base from V and 4 bases from J, with 8 bases in between. The CDR3 DNA is TGTGCCAGCAGCTTGAATCGGGTCACTGAAGCTTTCTTT. It yields the protein CASSLNRVTEAFF.

This clonotype turned up a few times. V usage is TRBV4-3 and J usage is TRBJ2-7; 11 bases agree with TRBD1. Germline V gives CDR1 LGHNA, CDR2 YSLEER. The trim removed 4 bases at V and 7 bases at J, leaving 21 bases unmatched. This CDR3 region has 19 residues. This CDR3 reads CASSPWSNGGTGGTLEQYV. The CDR3 nucleotides are TGCGCCAGCAGCCCGTGGAGCAACGGGGGGACAGGGGGGACGTTGGAGCAGTACGTC.

The chain couples TRBV30 to TRBJ2-1, with TRBD1 as a possible D gene (5 bases). Trimming shortened V by 6 bases and J by 3 bases, and 12 bases separated the two germline ends. This CDR3 spans 13 amino acids. Germline-derived CDR1 and CDR2 are GTSNPN and SVGIG (reference sequence). CDR3 DNA: TGTGCCTGCAGACAGCTGAACTACAATGAGCAGTTCTTC. This gives the protein CACRQLNYNEQFF.

The chain uses TRBV10-2 and TRBJ1-6, with 10 bases aligning to TRBD1. Germline V gene sequence: CDR1 WSHSY, CDR2 SAAADI. Trimming at V came to 8 bases and at J to 2 bases, leaving 6 bases not matched to a gene. The CDR3 covers 16 residues. The CDR3 region is CASWGQGRTYNSPLHF. CDR3 sequence (DNA): TGCGCCAGCTGGGGACAGGGGAGGACCTATAATTCACCCCTCCACTTT.

This clonotype was seen a handful of times. CDR3 protein: CASSTQGARLEQYF. The CDR3 DNA follows: TGCGCCAGCAGCACCCAGGGGGCCCGGCTCGAGCAGTACTTC. The chain uses TRBV5-1 and TRBJ2-7, with 8 bases identical to TRBD1. The CDR3 totals 14 residues. V was clipped by 4 bases and J by 6 bases; unmatched bases: 9. Germline CDR1 reads SGHRS; CDR2 reads YFSETQ.

This chain links TRBV12-3 or TRBV12-4 with TRBJ1-5, with 10 bases fitting TRBD1. V trimming: 6 bases; J trimming: 7 bases; junction bases outside the gene matches: 3. This CDR3 has 13 amino acids. This chain's CDR3 is CASSQDRGQPQHF. CDR3 coding DNA: TGTGCCAGCAGCCAGGACAGGGGGCAGCCCCAGCATTTT.